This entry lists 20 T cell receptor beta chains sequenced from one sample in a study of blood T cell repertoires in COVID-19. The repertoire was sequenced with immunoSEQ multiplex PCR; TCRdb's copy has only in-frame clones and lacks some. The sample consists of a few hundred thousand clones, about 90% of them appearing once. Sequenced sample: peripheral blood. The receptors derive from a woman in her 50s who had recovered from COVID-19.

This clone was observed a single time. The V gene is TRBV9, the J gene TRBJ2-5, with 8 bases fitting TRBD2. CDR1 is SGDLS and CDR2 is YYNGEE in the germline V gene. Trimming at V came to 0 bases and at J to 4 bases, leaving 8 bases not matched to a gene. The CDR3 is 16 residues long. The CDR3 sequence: CASSVDLSGVPETQYF. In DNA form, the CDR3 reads TGTGCCAGCAGCGTAGATCTTAGCGGGGTACCAGAGACCCAGTACTTC.

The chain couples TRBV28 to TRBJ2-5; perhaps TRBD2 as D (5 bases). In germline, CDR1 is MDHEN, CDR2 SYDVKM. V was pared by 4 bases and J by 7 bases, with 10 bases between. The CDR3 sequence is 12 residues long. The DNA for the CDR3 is TGTGCCAGCAGTTCTGGTGAGGGGACCCAGTACTTC. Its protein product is CASSSGEGTQYF.

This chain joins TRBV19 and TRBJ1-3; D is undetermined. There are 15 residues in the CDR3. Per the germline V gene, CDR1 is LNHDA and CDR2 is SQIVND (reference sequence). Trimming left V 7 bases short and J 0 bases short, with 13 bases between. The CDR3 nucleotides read TGTGCCAGTAACCGCCACGAGGGCTCTGGAAACACCATATATTTT. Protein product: CASNRHEGSGNTIYF. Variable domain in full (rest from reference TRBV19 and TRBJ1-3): DGGITQSPKYLFRKEGQNVTLSCEQNLNHDAMYWYRQDPGQGLRLIYYSQIVNDFQKGDIAEGYSVSREKKESFPLTVTSAQKNPTAFYLCASNRHEGSGNTIYFGEGSWLTVV.

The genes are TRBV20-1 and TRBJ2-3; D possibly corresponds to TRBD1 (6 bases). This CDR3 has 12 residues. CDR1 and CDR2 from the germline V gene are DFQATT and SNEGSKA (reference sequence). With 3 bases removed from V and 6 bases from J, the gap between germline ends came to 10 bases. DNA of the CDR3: TGCAGTGCTAGTGCAAGGGGGGATACGCAGTATTTT. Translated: CSASARGDTQYF.

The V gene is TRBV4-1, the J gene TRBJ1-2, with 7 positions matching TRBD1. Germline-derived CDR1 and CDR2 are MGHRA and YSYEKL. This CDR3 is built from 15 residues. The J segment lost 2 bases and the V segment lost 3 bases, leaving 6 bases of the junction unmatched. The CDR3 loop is CASSQTQGVNYGYTF. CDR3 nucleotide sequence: TGCGCCAGCAGCCAGACGCAGGGGGTGAACTATGGCTACACCTTC.

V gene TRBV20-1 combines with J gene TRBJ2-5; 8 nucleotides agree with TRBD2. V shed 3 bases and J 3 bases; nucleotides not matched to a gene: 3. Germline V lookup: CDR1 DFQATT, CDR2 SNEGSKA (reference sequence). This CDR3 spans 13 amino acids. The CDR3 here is CSASSGGEETQYF. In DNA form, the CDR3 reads TGCAGTGCTAGTTCGGGGGGGGAAGAGACCCAGTACTTC.

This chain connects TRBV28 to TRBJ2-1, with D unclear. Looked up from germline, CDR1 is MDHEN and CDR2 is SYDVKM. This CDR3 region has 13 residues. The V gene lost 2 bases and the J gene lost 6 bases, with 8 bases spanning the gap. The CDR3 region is CASSLSIGNEQFF. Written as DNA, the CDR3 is TGTGCCAGCAGTTTAAGTATCGGCAATGAGCAGTTCTTC.

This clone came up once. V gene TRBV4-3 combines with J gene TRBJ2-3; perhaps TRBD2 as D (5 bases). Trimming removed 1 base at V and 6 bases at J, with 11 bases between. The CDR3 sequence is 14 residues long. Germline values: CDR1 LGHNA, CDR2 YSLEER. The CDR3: CASSQGTVSDTQYF. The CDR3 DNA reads TGCGCCAGCAGCCAAGGGACTGTGTCTGATACGCAGTATTTT.

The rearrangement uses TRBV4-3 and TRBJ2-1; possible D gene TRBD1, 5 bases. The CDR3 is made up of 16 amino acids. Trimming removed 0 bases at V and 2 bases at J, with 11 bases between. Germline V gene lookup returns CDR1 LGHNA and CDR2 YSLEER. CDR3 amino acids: CASSQEGQRAYNEQFF. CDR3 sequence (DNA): TGCGCCAGCAGCCAAGAGGGGCAACGGGCCTACAATGAGCAGTTCTTC.

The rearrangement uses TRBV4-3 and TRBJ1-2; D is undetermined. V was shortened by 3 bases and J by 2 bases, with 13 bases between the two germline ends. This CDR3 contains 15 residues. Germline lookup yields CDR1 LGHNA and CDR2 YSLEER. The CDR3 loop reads CASSQDRRENYGYTF. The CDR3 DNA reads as TGCGCCAGCAGCCAGGACCGCCGGGAAAACTATGGCTACACCTTC.

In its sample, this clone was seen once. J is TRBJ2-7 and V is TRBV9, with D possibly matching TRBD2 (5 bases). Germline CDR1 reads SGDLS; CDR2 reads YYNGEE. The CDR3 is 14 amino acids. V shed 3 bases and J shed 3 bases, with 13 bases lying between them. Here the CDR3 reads CASSDSGNSYEQYF. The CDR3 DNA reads TGTGCCAGCAGCGATTCCGGGAACAGCTACGAGCAGTACTTC.

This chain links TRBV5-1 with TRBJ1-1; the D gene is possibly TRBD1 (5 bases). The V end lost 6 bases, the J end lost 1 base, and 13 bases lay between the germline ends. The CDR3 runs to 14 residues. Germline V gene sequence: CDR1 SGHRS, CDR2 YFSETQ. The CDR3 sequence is CASTSWGENTEAFF. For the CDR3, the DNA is TGCGCCAGCACCTCTTGGGGGGAGAACACTGAAGCTTTCTTT.

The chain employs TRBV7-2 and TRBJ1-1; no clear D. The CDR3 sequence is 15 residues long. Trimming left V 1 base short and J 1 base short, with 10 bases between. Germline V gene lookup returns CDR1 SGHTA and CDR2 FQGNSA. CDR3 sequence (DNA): TGTGCCAGCAGCTTAGTACCGGTGCCGAACACTGAAGCTTTCTTT. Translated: CASSLVPVPNTEAFF. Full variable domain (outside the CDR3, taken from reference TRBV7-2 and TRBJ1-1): GAGVSQSPSNKVTEKGKDVELRCDPISGHTALYWYRQSLGQGLEFLIYFQGNSAPDKSGLPSDRFSAERTGGSVSTLTIQRTQQEDSAVYLCASSLVPVPNTEAFFGQGTRLTVV.

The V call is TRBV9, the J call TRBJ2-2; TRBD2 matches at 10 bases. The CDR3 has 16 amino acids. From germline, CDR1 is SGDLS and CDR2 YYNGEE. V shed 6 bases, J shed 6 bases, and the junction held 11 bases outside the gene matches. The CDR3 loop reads CASTATSGMSSGELFF. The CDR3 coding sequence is TGTGCCAGCACCGCTACTAGCGGGATGAGCTCCGGGGAGCTGTTTTTT.

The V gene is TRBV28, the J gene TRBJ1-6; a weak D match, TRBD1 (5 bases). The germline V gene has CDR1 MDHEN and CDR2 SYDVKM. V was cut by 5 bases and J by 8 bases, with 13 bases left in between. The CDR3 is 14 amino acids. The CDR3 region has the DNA TGTGCCAGCAGTGGTACAGGTAGCTATTCACCCCTCCACTTT. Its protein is CASSGTGSYSPLHF.

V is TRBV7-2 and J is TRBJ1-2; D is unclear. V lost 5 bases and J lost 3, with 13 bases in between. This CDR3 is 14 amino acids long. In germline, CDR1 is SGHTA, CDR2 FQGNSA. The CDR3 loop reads CASSPSGQYYGYTF. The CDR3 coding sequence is TGTGCCAGCAGCCCAAGCGGTCAGTACTATGGCTACACCTTC.

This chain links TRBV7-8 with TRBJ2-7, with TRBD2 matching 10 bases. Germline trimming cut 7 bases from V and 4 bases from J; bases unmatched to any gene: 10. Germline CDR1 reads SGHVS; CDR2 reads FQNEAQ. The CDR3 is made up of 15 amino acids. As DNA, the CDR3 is TGTGCCAGCACCCTGGGGTCTAGCGGGAGTTACGAGCAGTACTTC. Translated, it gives CASTLGSSGSYEQYF. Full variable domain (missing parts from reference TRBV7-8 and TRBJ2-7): GAGVSQSPRYKVAKRGQDVALRCDPISGHVSLFWYQQALGQGPEFLTYFQNEAQLDKSGLPSDRFFAERPEGSVSTLKIQRTQQEDSAVYLCASTLGSSGSYEQYFGPGTRLTVT.

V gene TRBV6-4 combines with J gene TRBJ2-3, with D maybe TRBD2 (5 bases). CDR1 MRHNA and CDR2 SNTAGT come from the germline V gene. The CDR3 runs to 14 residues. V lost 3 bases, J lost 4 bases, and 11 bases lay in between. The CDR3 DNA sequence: TGTGCCAGCAGTGAAGGACTGCAGTCAGATACGCAGTATTTT. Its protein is CASSEGLQSDTQYF.

The chain's CDR3 is CSVAAGGPDTQYF. CDR3 DNA sequence: TGCAGCGTCGCAGCGGGAGGCCCAGATACGCAGTATTTT. V usage is TRBV29-1 and J usage is TRBJ2-3; 9 nucleotides line up with TRBD2. The CDR3 totals 13 residues. Germline CDR1 reads SQVTM; CDR2 reads ANQGSEA. The V and J ends lost 6 bases and 4 bases, in that order; junction bases with no gene match: 5.

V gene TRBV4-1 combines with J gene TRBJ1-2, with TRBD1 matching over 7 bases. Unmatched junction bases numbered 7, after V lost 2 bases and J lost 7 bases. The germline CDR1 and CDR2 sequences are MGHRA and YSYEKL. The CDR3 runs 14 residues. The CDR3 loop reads CASSQRDSASGYTF. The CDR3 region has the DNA TGCGCCAGCAGCCAAAGGGACAGTGCCAGTGGCTACACCTTC.